This T cell receptor beta chain is drawn from a study of STAT5B mutations in CD4+ large granular lymphocyte leukemia. This was a survey-level run. The data were produced by immunoSEQ multiplex PCR, yet TCRdb's version contains in-frame clones alone and is incomplete. The sample has 30,000 to 40,000 clones, roughly 88% seen once; the top ten hold approximately 0.97%. CDR3 size: 20 residues. The V gene's germline CDR1 is LGHNT and CDR2 FRNRAP. Trimming removed 0 bases from V and 1 base from J; junction bases left unmatched: 13. Sequenced input: CD4+ T cells from blood buffy coats. The J gene is TRBJ1-5, the V gene TRBV12-5, with TRBD1 identical over 9 bases. The sequence was obtained from a human donor in good health. CDR3 region: CASGLVVRDRVIRSNQPQHF. CDR3 sequence (DNA): TGTGCTAGTGGTTTGGTCGTCCGGGACAGGGTTATTAGGAGCAATCAGCCCCAGCATTTT.